This TCR beta chain was documented in a study of CD8 T cells in ankylosing spondylitis. This clonotype was counted only a few times. What it recognizes is unknown. Regarding the study as a whole: The clones that were linked to disease were reported to be significantly enriched in matched synovial fluid samples from ankylosing spondylitis patients. Roughly eight highly homologous variants made up a TCR beta motif that seemed to typify ankylosing spondylitis blood. Reactive arthritis synovial fluid and blood were previously reported to contain some motif variants.

TCRdb recomputed calls from the 5' RACE reads with MiXCR, one row per CDR3 protein. The sample yields some 340,000 distinct CDR3 sequences, roughly 15% seen once. Specimen: blood, either unsorted or a sorted T cell fraction (not recorded which). The source is a male donor with ankylosing spondylitis or in good health (not recorded which).

CDR3 amino acids: CASSSGAWTQFF. The DNA for the CDR3 is TGTGCCAGCAGCTCCGGTGCGTGGACCCAGTTCTTC. V is TRBV7-2 and J is TRBJ2-1, with D uncertain. CDR3 length: 12 residues. CDR1 and CDR2 from the germline V gene are SGHTA and FQGNSA. V was cut by 4 bases and J by 13 bases, with 14 bases left in between.